This T cell receptor (beta chain) was profiled in a study of Graves' ophthalmopathy and Graves' hyperthyroidism. In donors with ophthalmopathy, activity was moderate-to-severe, with CAS ≥3, NOSPECS ≥4 and duration under 3 months. RNA served as the template for amplifying TCR beta CDR3 regions. RT-PCR in the first round used HTBI primers; a second-round multiplex PCR followed. TCRdb re-analysed the multiplex PCR reads in MiXCR, keeping a single row per CDR3 protein. The sample yields fewer than 350,000 distinct CDR3 sequences, around a sixth seen once. The V gene's germline CDR1 is MNHNS and CDR2 SASEGT. This CDR3 is built from 21 residues. The V segment lost 1 base and the J segment 1 base; nucleotides outside the gene matches: 11. At least ten counts were recorded for this clonotype.

Sequenced input: peripheral blood. This TCR was recovered from an adult man with Graves' ophthalmopathy. The chain recombines TRBV6-1 with TRBJ2-6; 12 bases are shared with TRBD1. The CDR3 loop is CASSEESPGQGALSGANVLTF. The CDR3 DNA reads as TGTGCCAGCAGTGAAGAGTCTCCGGGACAGGGGGCGCTGTCTGGGGCCAACGTCCTGACTTTC.